The clone carrying this TCR beta chain was picked up a small number of times. The assay was immunoSEQ multiplex PCR, and TCRdb's table has in-frame clones only and misses some. The data contain around 200,000 clones, less than 90% of them singletons. The data were obtained in a study of blood T cell repertoires in COVID-19. In the study overall: Spain, Italy and the United States supplied samples that represented acute and convalescent COVID-19. PBMCs, B-cell-depleted T cells, or T cells were the source of the cDNA or gDNA that made up the material.

The V gene's germline CDR1 is LGHNA and CDR2 YSLEER. V gave up 0 bases and J gave up 3 bases; unmatched junction bases: 11. The CDR3 is made up of 17 amino acids. The receptor's source is a woman in her forties or fifties with acute or convalescent COVID-19. Sequencing was performed on peripheral blood. The chain links TRBV4-3 to TRBJ2-7, with TRBD1 identical over 7 bases. In DNA, the CDR3 is TGCGCCAGCAGCCAAGATAAGTTGTCAGGGGGATTCTACGAGCAGTACTTC. Translation gives CASSQDKLSGGFYEQYF.